The following is a T cell receptor beta chain sequence with its context. From germline, CDR1 is SGHVS and CDR2 FQNEAQ. V gave up 7 bases and J gave up 0 bases; unmatched junction bases: 6. The length of the CDR3 is 16 residues. These data come from a study of blood T cell repertoires in COVID-19. TCRdb keeps only in-frame clones here, not all; method: immunoSEQ multiplex PCR. The profile shows over 250,000 clones, roughly 90% of them singletons. The origin of this receptor is a woman aged 55-70 years who had recovered from COVID-19. The chain combines TRBV7-8 with TRBJ2-1; TRBD1 agrees at 10 bases. Sequencing input: PBMCs or T cells enriched from blood (not recorded which). Here the CDR3 reads CASTGRDRGSYNEQFF. CDR3 nucleotide sequence: TGTGCCAGCACTGGAAGGGACAGGGGCTCCTACAATGAGCAGTTCTTC.